The 5 T cell receptor beta chains below come from one sample, sequenced in a study of blood T cell repertoires in COVID-19. Produced via immunoSEQ multiplex PCR; TCRdb's table is partial and in-frame only. The table lists more than 85,000 clones, 88% of them singletons, with roughly 6.5% in the top ten. Sequenced: peripheral blood. The receptors shown here come from a woman in her sixties with acute or convalescent COVID-19.

The rearrangement links TRBV30 to TRBJ2-3, with TRBD1 identical over 12 bases. CDR1 and CDR2 from the germline V gene are GTSNPN and SVGIG (reference sequence). The J segment lost 5 bases and the V segment lost 0 bases, leaving 6 bases of the junction unmatched. CDR3 size: 16 residues. CDR3 nucleotide sequence: TGTGCCTGGAGTGTAATGGGACAGGGGGCTGGAGATACGCAGTATTTT. This sequence encodes CAWSVMGQGAGDTQYF.

The rearrangement joins TRBV9 to TRBJ1-2, with TRBD1 matching 8 bases. This CDR3 has 13 amino acids. Trimming cost V 3 bases and J 5 bases; bases outside gene matches: 3. CDR1 and CDR2 (germline): SGDLS, YYNGEE. In DNA, the CDR3 is TGTGCCAGCAGCGCCAGGACAGGGTATGGCTACACCTTC. It encodes CASSARTGYGYTF.

This clone has only a few counts. The chain links TRBV14 to TRBJ2-3; the match to TRBD2 covers 11 bases. Germline V gives CDR1 SGHDN, CDR2 FVKESK. The V gene end was trimmed by 5 bases and the J gene end by 7 bases; junction bases not matched to a gene: 11. This CDR3 is built from 16 residues. The DNA for the CDR3 is TGTGCCAGCAGCGTCCGAACTAGCGGGGGTCCCCATACGCAGTATTTT. Amino acid sequence: CASSVRTSGGPHTQYF. The variable domain in full, completed from reference TRBV14 and TRBJ2-3, reads EAGVTQFPSHSVIEKGQTVTLRCDPISGHDNLYWYRRVMGKEIKFLLHFVKESKQDESGMPNNRFLAERTGGTYSTLKVQPAELEDSGVYFCASSVRTSGGPHTQYFGPGTRLTVL.

The chain employs TRBV7-3 and TRBJ2-1; TRBD2 aligns across 7 bases. Germline values: CDR1 SGHTA, CDR2 FQGTGA. V shed 6 bases, J shed 5 bases, and the junction held 7 bases outside the gene matches. CDR3 size: 14 residues. The CDR3 bases are TGTGCCAGCAGTTCCCGACTAGCTAACAATGAGCAGTTCTTC. Encoded protein: CASSSRLANNEQFF.

The rearrangement joins TRBV28 to TRBJ1-2; 7 positions match TRBD1. The CDR3 is made up of 13 amino acids. Germline CDR1 and CDR2: MDHEN and SYDVKM. Trimming took 5 bases from V and 2 from J; bases not matched to a gene: 2. The CDR3 region has the DNA TGTGCCAGCAGTCTGACAGGGAACTATGGCTACACCTTC. The encoded protein is CASSLTGNYGYTF.